The 25 T cell receptor beta chains given below trace back to one sample, sequenced in a study of T cell clonality in common variable immunodeficiency. Study outcomes and limitations: Fewer deletions and N-nucleotide insertions were reportedly seen in common variable immunodeficiency TCR beta sequences.

Data came from immunoSEQ multiplex PCR; TCRdb stores just in-frame clones and leaves some out. The sample is made up of around 9,600 clones, none counted only once. These receptors' targets are unknown. The source material was peripheral blood mononuclear cells. The source of these receptors is a human donor with common variable immunodeficiency.

This clone has ten or more counts. The read finishes 3 residues shy of the CDR3 end, and the germline J gene is used to complete it. The rearrangement links TRBV5-1 to TRBJ1-6; 8 nucleotides agree with TRBD1. The CDR3 runs 16 residues. CDR1 is SGHRS and CDR2 is YFSETQ in the germline V gene. The ends lost 0 bases at V and 6 bases at J; junction bases unmatched: 5. CDR3 bases read: TGCGCCAGCAGCTTGGAGATTACAGGGGGTAATTCACCC. This encodes CASSLEITGGNSP. The CDR3 in its entirety is CASSLEITGGNSPLHF.

This clone was counted many times. CDR3 sequence: CASKRGGGTDTQYF. CDR3 DNA (partial): TGTGCCAGCAAACGGGGCGGGGGCACAGATACG. The rearrangement joins TRBV7-9 to TRBJ2-3, with D tentatively TRBD2 (6 bases). Read coverage stops 3 residues before the CDR3 terminus; the germline J gene supplies the remainder. The germline V and J ends were trimmed by 7 bases and 1 base, with 12 bases remaining between them. The CDR3 runs to 14 residues. Germline V gene data show CDR1 as SEHNR and CDR2 as FQNEAQ (reference sequence).

This clone was seen repeatedly, ten times or more. The observed sequence ends 3 residues before the CDR3 terminus, with the missing tail filled in from the germline J gene. V is TRBV6-2 or TRBV6-3 and J is TRBJ1-1; no firm D call. Deletions cut 2 bases from V and 7 bases from J, with 14 bases between. The germline V gene encodes CDR1 MNHEY and CDR2 SVGEGT. The CDR3 extends over 14 amino acids. CDR3: CASSYRAAALEAFF. The covered CDR3 bases are TGTGCCAGCAGTTACAGGGCAGCCGCCCTTGAA.

By sample fraction, this clone is medium-sized (0.01 to 0.1%). The sequence runs out 3 residues before the end of the CDR3; the remainder is reconstructed from the germline J gene. V and J are TRBV20-1 and TRBJ1-2, with a tentative D call TRBD1 (5 bases). V was shortened by 2 bases and J by 6 bases, with 16 bases between the two germline ends. Germline lookup yields CDR1 DFQATT and CDR2 SNEGSKA (reference sequence). The CDR3 extends over 14 amino acids. The sequenced part of the CDR3 DNA is TGCAGTGCTAGAACTCCGACAGATCCTAATGGC. As protein: CSARTPTDPNG. Given in full, the CDR3 is CSARTPTDPNGYTF.

The sample holds many counts of this clone. The sequence runs out 3 residues before the end of the CDR3; the remainder is reconstructed from the germline J gene. This chain joins TRBV11-2 and TRBJ2-2; TRBD2 matches at 10 bases. Germline V gene lookup returns CDR1 SGHAT and CDR2 FQNNGV. The CDR3 is 15 residues long. V gave up 4 bases and J gave up 5 bases; unmatched junction bases: 4. CDR3 protein: CASSSSGSRTGELFF. Incomplete CDR3 DNA: TGTGCCAGCAGCTCTAGCGGGAGCAGGACCGGGGAG.

This clone was seen only a few times. The read halts 3 residues ahead of the CDR3 end, with the missing end drawn from the germline J gene. This chain joins TRBV7-2 and TRBJ2-3, with 11 bases that match TRBD2. In germline, CDR1 is SGHTA, CDR2 FQGNSA. V was pared by 6 bases and J by 2 bases, with 1 base of the junction left unmatched. The CDR3 sequence is 14 residues long. CDR3 bases read: TGTGCCAGCAGGACTAGCGGGACCACAGATACG. Protein: CASRTSGTTDT. The complete CDR3 protein is CASRTSGTTDTQYF.

In this sample, this clone is medium-sized. The CDR3 end lies 3 residues beyond the end of the read and is filled in from the germline J gene. The rearrangement uses TRBV19 and TRBJ1-2; TRBD1 is a possible D gene (6 bases). Germline V gene data show CDR1 as LNHDA and CDR2 as SQIVND (reference sequence). Trimming took off 4 bases at V and 1 base at J, with 13 bases between the two ends. This CDR3 contains 15 residues. The CDR3 loop reads CASSTSQGNNYGYTF. The sequenced CDR3 bases are TGTGCCAGTAGTACGTCACAGGGAAATAACTATGGC.

This clone was counted ten times or more. The observed sequence ends 3 residues before the CDR3 terminus, with the missing tail filled in from the germline J gene. J is TRBJ1-1 and V is TRBV27; D is uncertain. CDR1 MNHEY and CDR2 SMNVEV come from the germline V gene (reference sequence). CDR3 length equals 14 residues. V gave up 5 bases and J gave up 5 bases, with 15 bases separating them. CDR3 protein: CASSPHQKRTEAFF. The DNA read from the CDR3 is TGTGCCAGCAGTCCCCATCAGAAGAGGACTGAA.

This clone was counted ten times or more. From the germline J gene comes the end of the CDR3, since the read stops 3 residues before it. The chain joins TRBV7-2 to TRBJ1-2; no firm D call. CDR1 is SGHTA and CDR2 is FQGNSA in the germline V gene. The CDR3 runs to 15 residues. Trimming cost V 1 base and J 5 bases, with 14 bases left between them. The CDR3 region is CASSLGVSPRYGYTF. The covered CDR3 bases are TGTGCCAGCAGCTTAGGGGTCTCCCCGCGGTATGGC.

This clone was counted ten times or more. The CDR3 end falls 3 residues outside the read, so it is completed with the germline J gene. This sequence joins TRBV7-2 and TRBJ2-1, with 9 bases fitting TRBD1. From germline, CDR1 is SGHTA and CDR2 FQGNSA. The CDR3 is 14 residues long. Trimming removed 4 bases from V and 9 bases from J; junction bases left unmatched: 7. The CDR3 protein is CASSSRDRVSEQFF. The CDR3 DNA, read in part, is TGTGCCAGCAGCTCCCGGGACAGGGTGAGTGAG. Full variable domain (rest looked up from reference TRBV7-2 and TRBJ2-1): GAGVSQSPSNKVTEKGKDVELRCDPISGHTALYWYRQSLGQGLEFLIYFQGNSAPDKSGLPSDRFSAERTGGSVSTLTIQRTQQEDSAVYLCASSSRDRVSEQFFGPGTRLTVL.

This clone was counted many times. The sequenced fragment ends 3 residues before the CDR3 boundary, so the rest is inferred from the germline J gene. The V gene is TRBV7-2, the J gene TRBJ1-5; D is ambiguous. The CDR3 covers 14 residues. Per the germline V gene, CDR1 is SGHTA and CDR2 is FQGNSA. V was cut by 5 bases and J by 8 bases, with 16 bases left in between. The CDR3 loop is CASSAGLNTEPQHF. Incomplete CDR3 DNA: TGTGCCAGCAGCGCGGGCCTAAACACGGAGCCC.

This clone was seen ten or more times. The read ends 3 residues shy of where the CDR3 ends; the end is completed using the germline J gene. The gene calls are TRBV5-4 and TRBJ1-5, with a tentative D call TRBD1 (6 bases). V lost 0 bases, J lost 4 bases, and 11 bases lay in between. From germline, CDR1 is SGHNT and CDR2 YYREEE (reference sequence). The CDR3 covers 15 residues. CDR3 protein: CASSLGGQLNQPQHF. The CDR3 DNA, read in part, is TGTGCCAGCAGCTTGGGTGGACAGCTTAATCAGCCC.

This clone came up many times. The read falls 3 residues short of the CDR3 end, and the missing part is taken from the germline J gene. The V and J genes are TRBV18 and TRBJ1-1, with 10 bases matching TRBD1. This CDR3 has 16 amino acids. Losses at the gene ends were 8 bases for V and 1 base for J; bases not matched to a gene: 10. Germline V gene sequence: CDR1 KGHSH, CDR2 LQKENI. This CDR3 is CASTASTGGKNTEAFF. Partial CDR3 DNA: TGTGCCAGCACAGCTTCGACAGGGGGCAAGAACACTGAA. The full variable domain, completed using reference TRBV18 and TRBJ1-1, is NAGVMQNPRHLVRRRGQEARLRCSPMKGHSHVYWYRQLPEEGLKFMVYLQKENIIDESGMPKERFSAEFPKEGPSILRIQQVVRGDSAAYFCASTASTGGKNTEAFFGQGTRLTVV.

This clone was found many times. The read halts 3 residues ahead of the CDR3 end, with the missing end drawn from the germline J gene. The chain recombines TRBV30 with TRBJ2-1; a possible D gene is TRBD1 (6 bases). The CDR3 is made up of 14 amino acids. The germline V gene has CDR1 GTSNPN and CDR2 SVGIG (reference sequence). Trimming took 5 bases from V and 0 from J, leaving 11 bases between them. CDR3 DNA, as far as it was read: TGTGCCTGGGACCGGGACATCTCCTACAATGAG. This codes for CAWDRDISYNE. The CDR3 reads in full as CAWDRDISYNEQFF. The full variable domain, rest sourced from reference TRBV30 and TRBJ2-1, is SQTIHQWPATLVQPVGSPLSLECTVEGTSNPNLYWYRQAAGRGLQLLFYSVGIGQISSEVPQNLSASRPQDRQFILSSKKLLLSDSGFYLCAWDRDISYNEQFFGPGTRLTVL.

The sample holds many counts of this clone. The read finishes 3 residues shy of the CDR3 end, and the germline J gene is used to complete it. This chain links TRBV18 with TRBJ2-5, with 7 bases that match TRBD1. Germline V lookup: CDR1 KGHSH, CDR2 LQKENI. V shed 1 base and J 5 bases; nucleotides not matched to a gene: 7. The length of the CDR3 is 15 residues. The CDR3 loop is CASSPQRGGGETQYF. Partial CDR3 DNA: TGTGCCAGCTCACCACAACGAGGGGGCGGGGAGACC.

At least ten counts were recorded for this clone. Sequencing ends 3 residues short of the CDR3 end; the germline J gene provides the rest. This chain connects TRBV3-1 (or the pseudogene TRBV3-2) to TRBJ2-5; tentatively, D is TRBD1 (6 bases). The CDR3 is 14 amino acids. Germline V lookup: CDR1 LGHDT, CDR2 YNNKEL (reference sequence). The V end lost 6 bases, the J end lost 0 bases, and 11 bases lay between the germline ends. Incomplete CDR3 DNA: TGTGCCAGCAGTCCCAGGGGATACCAAGAGACC. Translation gives CASSPRGYQET. The entire CDR3 reads CASSPRGYQETQYF.

There are a few counts of this clone. Coverage ceases 3 residues before the CDR3 finishes, and the germline J gene fills in the end. The V gene is TRBV20-1, the J gene TRBJ1-5; D gene uncertain. Germline lookup yields CDR1 DFQATT and CDR2 SNEGSKA (reference sequence). This CDR3 has 15 residues. Between the trimmed V and J ends, which lost 3 bases and 1 base, there was a span of 13 bases. The CDR3 bases that were read are TGCAGTGCTAGTGGAACACGGGGAAGCAATCAGCCC. Protein: CSASGTRGSNQP. The CDR3 reads in full as CSASGTRGSNQPQHF.

The table lists this clone with many counts. From the germline J gene comes the end of the CDR3, since the read stops 3 residues before it. The chain combines TRBV10-3 with TRBJ2-3, with D hard to call. The CDR3 loop spans 14 amino acids. Per the germline V gene, CDR1 is ENHRY and CDR2 is SYGVKD. Trimming took off 7 bases at V and 2 bases at J, with 13 bases between the two ends. CDR3 protein: CAINRVWNTDTQYF. CDR3 bases read: TGTGCCATCAACCGGGTTTGGAACACAGATACG.

This clone was seen many times. Sequencing ends 3 residues short of the CDR3 end; the germline J gene provides the rest. This sequence joins TRBV6-2 or TRBV6-3 and TRBJ2-7; TRBD2 matches at 12 bases. The junction had 5 bases not matched to a gene; V was cut back by 0 bases and J by 5 bases. Germline values: CDR1 MNHEY, CDR2 SVGEGT. There are 16 residues in the CDR3. CDR3 DNA, as far as it was read: TGTGCCAGCAGTTACTCTGCTAGCGGGAGGGCCCACGAG. Its protein is CASSYSASGRAHE. The CDR3, in full, reads CASSYSASGRAHEQYF.

In its sample, this clone was seen many times. The CDR3 goes on 3 residues after the read ends, and that part is filled in from the germline J gene. The chain combines TRBV2 with TRBJ2-5; D not certain. V gave up 5 bases and J gave up 7 bases, with 8 bases separating them. Germline CDR1 and CDR2: SNHLY and FYNNEI. The CDR3 extends over 11 amino acids. The CDR3 is CASSIGSTQYF. The DNA read from the CDR3 is TGTGCCAGCAGTATAGGGTCGACC.

At least ten counts were recorded for this clone. With the read ending 3 residues before the CDR3 end, the germline J gene is used to fill in that end. V gene TRBV2 combines with J gene TRBJ1-5; a weak D match, TRBD1 (6 bases). CDR3 length: 13 amino acids. Trimming removed 8 bases from V and 4 bases from J, with 12 bases in between. Looked up from germline, CDR1 is SNHLY and CDR2 is FYNNEI. CDR3 DNA, as far as it was read: TGTGCCAGCGAATCAACAGGGAATCAGCCC. It encodes CASESTGNQP. The whole CDR3 protein is CASESTGNQPQHF.

In its sample, this clone is medium-sized. The sequenced fragment ends 3 residues before the CDR3 boundary, so the rest is inferred from the germline J gene. V gene TRBV20-1 combines with J gene TRBJ1-4, with D possibly matching TRBD1 (6 bases). V was trimmed by 5 bases and J by 0 bases, leaving 10 bases between them. Germline-derived CDR1 and CDR2 are DFQATT and SNEGSKA (reference sequence). The length of the CDR3 is 14 residues. The CDR3 bases that were read are TGCAGTGCTCCGGACAGACCAACTAATGAAAAA. It codes for CSAPDRPTNEK. The whole CDR3 protein reads CSAPDRPTNEKLFF.

This clone was seen repeatedly, ten times or more. The CDR3 end is not reached by the read, which stops 3 residues before it; the germline J gene fills it in. This chain joins TRBV16 and TRBJ1-2, with 7 bases lining up with TRBD1. Trimming removed 4 bases from V and 5 bases from J; junction bases left unmatched: 4. CDR1 and CDR2 from the germline V gene are KGHSY and FQNENV. The CDR3 is made up of 13 amino acids. This CDR3 is CASSLGTVYGYTF. The CDR3 DNA, read in part, is TGTGCCAGCAGCCTAGGGACAGTATATGGC. The full variable domain, its missing parts supplied by reference TRBV16 and TRBJ1-2, is GEEVAQTPKHLVRGEGQKAKLYCAPIKGHSYVFWYQQVLKNEFKFLISFQNENVFDETGMPKERFSAKCLPNSPCSLEIQATKLEDSAVYFCASSLGTVYGYTFGSGTRLTVV.

In its sample, this clone was seen many times. The read halts 3 residues ahead of the CDR3 end, with the missing end drawn from the germline J gene. The V call is TRBV18, the J call TRBJ1-2, with D possibly being TRBD1 (5 bases). Deletions cut 6 bases from V and 5 bases from J, with 10 bases between. Per the germline V gene, CDR1 is KGHSH and CDR2 is LQKENI. CDR3 size: 12 residues. The covered CDR3 bases are TGTGCCAGCTCCCCTACAGGTTATGGC. This sequence encodes CASSPTGYG. The whole CDR3 sequence reads CASSPTGYGYTF.

There are a few counts of this clone. The read is 3 residues too short to cover the CDR3 end, so that end is filled in from the germline J gene. Other DNA sequences in this specimen translate into the identical CDR3. The rearrangement joins TRBV20-1 to TRBJ1-1; D is uncertain. There are 10 residues in the CDR3. V was cut by 6 bases and J by 6 bases, with 8 bases left in between. Germline CDR1 DFQATT, CDR2 SNEGSKA (reference sequence). The chain's CDR3 is CSARQSEAFF. The part of the CDR3 DNA that was read is TGCAGTGCGAGGCAGTCTGAA.